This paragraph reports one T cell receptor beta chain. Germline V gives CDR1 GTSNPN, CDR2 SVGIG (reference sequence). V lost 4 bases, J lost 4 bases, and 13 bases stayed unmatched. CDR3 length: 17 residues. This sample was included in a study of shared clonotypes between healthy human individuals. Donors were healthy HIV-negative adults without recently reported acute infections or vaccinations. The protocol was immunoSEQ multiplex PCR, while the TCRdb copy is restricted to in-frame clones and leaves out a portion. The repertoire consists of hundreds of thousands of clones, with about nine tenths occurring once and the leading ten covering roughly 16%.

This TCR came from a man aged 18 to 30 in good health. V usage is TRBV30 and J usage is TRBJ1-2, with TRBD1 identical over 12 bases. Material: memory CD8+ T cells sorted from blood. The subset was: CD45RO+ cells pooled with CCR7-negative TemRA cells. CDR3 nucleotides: TGTGCCTGGACGAACCGGGACAGGGGGCTCGGGGGCTATGGCTACACCTTC. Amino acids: CAWTNRDRGLGGYGYTF.